This TCR beta chain was obtained from a study of cytomegalovirus exposure and HLA in healthy donors. Overall study context: The same platform was used for the roughly 120 validation repertoires as for the roughly 670 first-cohort repertoires, as reported in a later analysis.

Method: immunoSEQ multiplex PCR; TCRdb's copy keeps in-frame clones and lacks some. The repertoire holds some 170,000 clones, with 86% as singletons. The donors were in the approximately 110-subject validation cohort; that cohort was separate from the roughly 700-subject first cohort. Germline V lookup: CDR1 SGHTA, CDR2 FQGTGA. This CDR3 is built from 13 residues. V was clipped by 4 bases and J by 5 bases, with 9 bases between them. Findings and limits, study-wide: Subsequent analysis found a tendency for first-cohort TCR clusters to co-occur within the 120 or so validation repertoires. The study listed approximately 170 cytomegalovirus-associated TCR beta chains.

Comments on this clone: The antigen is not known.

Sequenced: PBMCs. The TCR sequence derives from a man aged 25-40 years in good health and CMV-seropositive. This chain links TRBV7-3 with TRBJ1-5, with TRBD1 as a possible D gene (6 bases). The CDR3 DNA sequence: TGTGCCAGCAGCTCGGACAGAGATCAGCCCCAGCATTTT. Protein sequence: CASSSDRDQPQHF.